This section outlines one T cell receptor beta chain sequence together with its context. The antigen is unknown. Both 60 Vbeta primers and 13 Jbeta primers went into the PCR. Here immunoSEQ multiplex PCR was the method, and the copy in TCRdb shows in-frame clones only, minus some. The sample lists some 87,000 clones, about three quarters occurring once. The sample originates from a study of cytomegalovirus exposure and HLA in healthy donors. V was clipped by 3 bases and J by 5 bases, with 14 bases between them. Germline V lookup: CDR1 SGHDT, CDR2 YYEEEE. There are 15 residues in the CDR3. Study-wide findings and caveats: CMV antigen specificity of a few CMV-associated chains was confirmed in vitro.

The specimen was PBMCs. The origin of this receptor is a woman between 45 and 65 years old in good health and CMV-seropositive. The chain is built from TRBV5-6 and TRBJ1-4, with D perhaps matching TRBD1 (5 bases). The CDR3 DNA sequence: TGTGCCAGCAGCTCCCCGGGGGATGGAAATGAAAAACTGTTTTTT. Translating gives CASSSPGDGNEKLFF. Variable domain in full (rest from reference TRBV5-6 and TRBJ1-4): DAGVTQSPTHLIKTRGQQVTLRCSPKSGHDTVSWYQQALGQGPQFIFQYYEEEERQRGNFPDRFSGHQFPNYSSELNVNALLLGDSALYLCASSSPGDGNEKLFFGSGTQLSVL.